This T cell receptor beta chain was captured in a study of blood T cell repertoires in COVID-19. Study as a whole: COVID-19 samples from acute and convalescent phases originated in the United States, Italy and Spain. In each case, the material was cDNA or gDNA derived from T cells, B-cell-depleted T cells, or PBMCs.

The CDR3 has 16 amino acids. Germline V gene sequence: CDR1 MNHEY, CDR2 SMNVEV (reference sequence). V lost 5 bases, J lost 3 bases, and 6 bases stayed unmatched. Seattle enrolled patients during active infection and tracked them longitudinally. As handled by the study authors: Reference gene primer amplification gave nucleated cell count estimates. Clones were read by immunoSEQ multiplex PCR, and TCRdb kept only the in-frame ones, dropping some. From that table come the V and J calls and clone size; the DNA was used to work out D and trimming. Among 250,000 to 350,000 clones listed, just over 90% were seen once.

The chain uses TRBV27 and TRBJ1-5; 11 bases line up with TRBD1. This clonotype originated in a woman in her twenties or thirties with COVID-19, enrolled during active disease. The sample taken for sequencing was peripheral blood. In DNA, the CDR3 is TGTGCCAGCAGTCCTTGGACAGGGGGCTCCAATCAGCCCCAGCATTTT. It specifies CASSPWTGGSNQPQHF.